Below, one T cell receptor (beta chain) is given with its context. Antigen unknown. Read sequence stops 3 residues before the CDR3 end, and the germline J gene provides the missing end. This entry is derived from a study of T cells in women clearing cervical HPV infection. Study background: Case blood was drawn when the lesion was first found; control blood after infection became undetectable. For cases, blood was sampled a median approximately 150 days after lesion detection, interquartile range about 90 to 210 days. General study results and limits: CIN3+ cases had significantly higher TCR repertoire richness than controls, but evenness did not differ.

In germline, CDR1 is SGHRS, CDR2 YFSETQ. V trimming: 2 bases; J trimming: 3 bases; junction bases outside the gene matches: 11. The CDR3 consists of 17 residues. Repertoires were generated with immunoSEQ multiplex PCR, while TCRdb's copy carries only in-frame clones and drops some. The table lists over 30,000 clones. The V and J genes are TRBV5-1 and TRBJ1-1; 9 nucleotides line up with TRBD1. The TCR originated in a woman between 18 and 69 years old with a cervical HPV16 infection that either progressed to CIN3+ or cleared (not recorded which). The sequenced sample was blood buffy coat. The CDR3 DNA, read in part, is TGCGCCAGCAGCTTCACCGGGACAGGGAGAGGGGACACTGAA. The encoded protein is CASSFTGTGRGDTE. The full CDR3 reads CASSFTGTGRGDTEAFF.